The TCR beta chain under discussion was sequenced for a study of CD8 T cells in ankylosing spondylitis. Trimming removed 1 base at V and 1 base at J, with 3 bases between. Germline CDR1 is LGHNA and CDR2 is YNFKEQ. The CDR3 is 13 residues long. Points from the study as a whole: Within matched ankylosing spondylitis synovial fluid, disease-linked clones were reportedly significantly enriched.

This clonotype was found many times. The antigen remains unidentified. TCRdb independently ran MiXCR on the 5' RACE reads; one entry per CDR3 protein. The sample consists of more than 250,000 distinct CDR3 sequences, more than 9% of them appearing once. The V and J genes are TRBV4-2 and TRBJ2-3; the D is unclear. The material sequenced was blood, either unsorted or a sorted T cell fraction (not recorded which). This receptor was obtained from a female donor with ankylosing spondylitis or in good health (not recorded which). The CDR3 sequence: CASSQVRTDTQYF. The CDR3 coding sequence is TGTGCCAGCAGCCAAGTTCGCACAGATACGCAGTATTTT.